This record concerns one T cell receptor (beta chain) sequence. This sample was taken from a study of blood T cell repertoires in COVID-19. Across the study: From T cells, B-cell-depleted T cells, or PBMCs came the material, which was cDNA or gDNA.

V lost 2 bases, J lost 4 bases, and 12 bases lay in between. Germline V gene data show CDR1 as MDHEN and CDR2 as SYDVKM. This CDR3 is built from 14 residues. As processed by the authors: Estimation of nucleated cell counts was performed using reference gene primer amplification. Produced via immunoSEQ multiplex PCR; TCRdb's table is partial and in-frame only. The DNA gave D and trimming, while V, J and clone size come from that table. The data show under 250,000 clones, around 83% seen once. The material sequenced was peripheral blood. This rearrangement joins TRBV28 to TRBJ2-7; a possible D gene is TRBD1 (6 bases). This receptor was taken from a man in his forties with active or convalescent COVID-19. CDR3 in amino acids: CASSLAGQFYEQYF. The CDR3 DNA is TGTGCCAGCAGTTTAGCCGGACAGTTTTACGAGCAGTACTTC.